One sample yielded the 31 T cell receptor beta chains listed below, sequenced in a study of blood T cell repertoires in COVID-19. The protocol was immunoSEQ multiplex PCR, while the TCRdb copy is restricted to in-frame clones and leaves out a portion. Seen here are fewer than 400,000 clones, more than 75% observed once, and the top ten hold about 9.4%. Sequencing input: PBMCs or T cells enriched from blood (not recorded which). These receptor sequences come from a woman aged 45-60 years who had recovered from COVID-19.

The genes are TRBV27 and TRBJ1-5; 9 positions match TRBD1. The V and J ends lost 2 bases and 0 bases, in that order; junction bases with no gene match: 8. The CDR3 contains 18 residues. The germline V gene has CDR1 MNHEY and CDR2 SMNVEV (reference sequence). The CDR3 nucleotides read TGTGCCAGCAGTTTAGGACAGGGGAAGCGTGGTAGCAATCAGCCCCAGCATTTT. Translated: CASSLGQGKRGSNQPQHF.

The chain's CDR3 is CASSLSPGQGESNEQFF. CDR3 sequence (DNA): TGTGCCAGCAGCTTATCCCCCGGGCAGGGGGAAAGCAATGAGCAGTTCTTC. V gene TRBV7-8 combines with J gene TRBJ2-1; TRBD1 aligns across 7 bases. Unmatched junction bases numbered 13, after V lost 2 bases and J lost 6 bases. Germline assignment: CDR1 SGHVS and CDR2 FQNEAQ. This CDR3 comprises 17 residues.

The chain joins TRBV7-2 to TRBJ2-3; 11 bases map to TRBD2. The germline V gene has CDR1 SGHTA and CDR2 FQGNSA. This CDR3 is built from 18 residues. Trimming removed 5 bases from V and 2 bases from J; junction bases left unmatched: 12. Here the CDR3 reads CASSQALAGGSVTDTQYF. The CDR3 DNA is TGTGCCAGCAGCCAGGCGCTAGCGGGGGGCTCAGTCACAGATACGCAGTATTTT. Full variable domain (rest looked up from reference TRBV7-2 and TRBJ2-3): GAGVSQSPSNKVTEKGKDVELRCDPISGHTALYWYRQSLGQGLEFLIYFQGNSAPDKSGLPSDRFSAERTGGSVSTLTIQRTQQEDSAVYLCASSQALAGGSVTDTQYFGPGTRLTVL.

The rearrangement links TRBV29-1 to TRBJ2-5, with 9 bases fitting TRBD2. Trimming cost V 7 bases and J 3 bases; bases outside gene matches: 12. There are 15 residues in the CDR3. Germline values: CDR1 SQVTM, CDR2 ANQGSEA. The CDR3 loop reads CSALLSGGGEETQYF. CDR3 coding DNA: TGCAGCGCCCTACTTAGCGGGGGAGGGGAAGAGACCCAGTACTTC. Full variable domain (remainder filled in from reference TRBV29-1 and TRBJ2-5): SAVISQKPSRDICQRGTSLTIQCQVDSQVTMMFWYRQQPGQSLTLIATANQGSEATYESGFVIDKFPISRPNLTFSTLTVSNMSPEDSSIYLCSALLSGGGEETQYFGPGTRLLVL.

The rearrangement joins TRBV19 to TRBJ1-5; 7 bases map to TRBD1. V was pared by 5 bases and J by 1 base, with 14 bases of the junction left unmatched. The CDR3 is 18 residues long. Germline lookup yields CDR1 LNHDA and CDR2 SQIVND (reference sequence). The CDR3: CASSSRDRVLWSNQPQHF. The CDR3 nucleotides read TGTGCCAGTAGTTCCCGGGACAGAGTACTCTGGAGCAATCAGCCCCAGCATTTT. The full variable domain, its missing parts supplied by reference TRBV19 and TRBJ1-5, is DGGITQSPKYLFRKEGQNVTLSCEQNLNHDAMYWYRQDPGQGLRLIYYSQIVNDFQKGDIAEGYSVSREKKESFPLTVTSAQKNPTAFYLCASSSRDRVLWSNQPQHFGDGTRLSIL.

The chain combines TRBV2 with TRBJ1-1, with D perhaps TRBD1 (6 bases). Per the germline V gene, CDR1 is SNHLY and CDR2 is FYNNEI. The germline V and J ends were trimmed by 9 bases and 1 base, with 18 bases remaining between them. There are 15 residues in the CDR3. The CDR3 region is CARDQGSRTNTEAFF. CDR3 DNA: TGTGCCAGAGATCAGGGGAGCAGGACGAACACTGAAGCTTTCTTT.

The chain has TRBV2 and TRBJ1-2; the D gene is possibly TRBD1 (5 bases). Deletions cut 6 bases from V and 2 bases from J, with 10 bases between. Germline V gene lookup returns CDR1 SNHLY and CDR2 FYNNEI. CDR3 size: 13 residues. Here the CDR3 DNA reads TGTGCCAGCAGCAAAGACAGAAACTATGGCTACACCTTC. Protein sequence: CASSKDRNYGYTF.

The chain joins TRBV5-6 to TRBJ2-4; the D gene is possibly TRBD1 (5 bases). The CDR3 extends over 17 amino acids. V lost 1 base, J lost 0 bases, and 14 bases lay in between. Per the germline V gene, CDR1 is SGHDT and CDR2 is YYEEEE. The DNA of the CDR3 is TGTGCCAGCAGCTTGAGGGGCACTGAACTAGCCAAAAACATTCAGTACTTC. Protein product: CASSLRGTELAKNIQYF.

The V gene is TRBV29-1, the J gene TRBJ1-1, with a possible D match to TRBD1 (5 bases). This CDR3 is 13 amino acids long. The germline CDR1 and CDR2 sequences are SQVTM and ANQGSEA. V was trimmed by 5 bases and J by 5 bases, leaving 15 bases between them. CDR3 nucleotides: TGCAGCGTTTCGCCCCACGGGGGGACTGAAGCTTTCTTT. Protein product: CSVSPHGGTEAFF.

V gene TRBV19 combines with J gene TRBJ2-7, with 8 bases that match TRBD1. This CDR3 region has 14 residues. Germline CDR1 LNHDA, CDR2 SQIVND (reference sequence). Losses at the gene ends were 5 bases for V and 4 bases for J; bases not matched to a gene: 7. CDR3 DNA sequence: TGTGCCAGTAGTCCGCGGGACAGGAGTTACGAGCAGTACTTC. Translation: CASSPRDRSYEQYF.

The CDR3 bases are TGCGCCAGCAGCCAAGATAGCGCAGGCCGCCTAGGTGAGACCCAGTACTTC. Translated: CASSQDSAGRLGETQYF. The chain has TRBV4-3 and TRBJ2-5, with D possibly being TRBD2 (5 bases). Trimming pared 0 bases from V and 5 bases from J, leaving 19 bases between. Germline V gene lookup returns CDR1 LGHNA and CDR2 YSLEER. CDR3 length: 17 residues.

This clone was seen only a few times. This chain uses TRBV2 with TRBJ2-7; D is possibly TRBD1 (6 bases). CDR1 SNHLY and CDR2 FYNNEI come from the germline V gene. With 5 bases removed from V and 3 bases from J, the gap between germline ends came to 8 bases. The CDR3 spans 12 residues. CDR3 sequence (DNA): TGTGCCAGCAGTCAACAGGGCTACGAGCAGTACTTC. Protein: CASSQQGYEQYF.

The gene calls are TRBV9 and TRBJ1-2, with a tentative D call TRBD1 (6 bases). Germline V gene lookup returns CDR1 SGDLS and CDR2 YYNGEE. This CDR3 comprises 11 residues. Trimming left V 7 bases short and J 8 bases short, with 12 bases between. CDR3: CASRRQAGYTF. The CDR3 DNA sequence: TGTGCCAGCCGCCGACAGGCGGGCTACACCTTC.

The chain recombines TRBV7-2 with TRBJ1-1, with D tentatively TRBD1 (6 bases). The ends were cut back, 0 bases at V and 4 bases at J, with 12 bases in the middle. Germline CDR1 reads SGHTA; CDR2 reads FQGNSA. The CDR3 runs 15 residues. In nucleotides, the CDR3 is TGTGCCAGCAGCTTAGCGTCAGGGGTTCTCACTGAAGCTTTCTTT. Its protein is CASSLASGVLTEAFF.

As DNA, the CDR3 is TGTGCCAGCAGTGAAAACAGGGGAGGAAACACCATATATTTT. Protein product: CASSENRGGNTIYF. The genes are TRBV6-1 and TRBJ1-3; 7 nucleotides line up with TRBD1. Germline CDR1 and CDR2: MNHNS and SASEGT. V lost 2 bases, J lost 4 bases, and 2 bases stayed unmatched. The CDR3 consists of 14 residues.

The V and J genes are TRBV18 and TRBJ2-3; D perhaps matches TRBD1 (5 bases). Germline-derived CDR1 and CDR2 are KGHSH and LQKENI. CDR3 length: 17 amino acids. Trimming cost V 1 base and J 4 bases, with 18 bases left between them. For the CDR3, the DNA is TGTGCCAGCTCACCACGGCCGGGCAGGGTAAGCCCAGATACGCAGTATTTT. It is translated as CASSPRPGRVSPDTQYF.

The rearrangement uses TRBV7-9 and TRBJ2-6; 13 nucleotides agree with TRBD2. The CDR3 consists of 18 residues. Losses at the gene ends were 5 bases for V and 2 bases for J; bases not matched to a gene: 6. Per the germline V gene, CDR1 is SEHNR and CDR2 is FQNEAQ (reference sequence). CDR3: CASSPLGTSGAGANVLTF. Written as DNA, the CDR3 is TGTGCCAGCAGCCCATTAGGGACTAGCGGGGCTGGGGCCAACGTCCTGACTTTC.

The J gene is TRBJ1-6, the V gene TRBV2, with a weak D call TRBD1 (6 bases). V was clipped by 8 bases and J by 0 bases, with 20 bases between them. Germline loops: CDR1 SNHLY, CDR2 FYNNEI. The CDR3 runs 18 residues. CDR3 protein: CASLGGVRLSSYNSPLHF. CDR3 bases: TGTGCCAGCTTAGGGGGTGTCCGACTAAGCTCCTATAATTCACCCCTCCACTTT.

This chain joins TRBV19 and TRBJ2-3; TRBD1 is a possible D gene (6 bases). V was pared by 3 bases and J by 1 base, with 23 bases between. The CDR3 length is 19 residues. Germline CDR1 is LNHDA and CDR2 is SQIVND (reference sequence). The DNA for the CDR3 is TGTGCCAGTAGTATCGGTGGGCTTACAGGGAGCGCGGGCACAGATACGCAGTATTTT. This gives the protein CASSIGGLTGSAGTDTQYF.

This clone was recorded a few times. This chain uses TRBV4-1 with TRBJ2-1; 13 positions match TRBD2. The CDR3 is made up of 17 amino acids. Trimming cost V 3 bases and J 6 bases; bases outside gene matches: 8. CDR1 and CDR2 from the germline V gene are MGHRA and YSYEKL. Here the CDR3 DNA reads TGCGCCAGCAGCCACCCTGCCGGGACTAGCGGGGCCAATGAGCAGTTCTTC. Its protein product is CASSHPAGTSGANEQFF.

The chain links TRBV11-2 to TRBJ2-5; perhaps TRBD1 as D (6 bases). Trimming removed 5 bases from V and 4 bases from J, with 14 bases in between. Germline values: CDR1 SGHAT, CDR2 FQNNGV. The CDR3 length is 14 residues. DNA for the CDR3: TGTGCCAGCAGCATCACAGGGATTAGAGAGACCCAGTACTTC. Translating it yields CASSITGIRETQYF.

The genes are TRBV30 and TRBJ1-2, with a weak D call TRBD1 (5 bases). Germline V gene sequence: CDR1 GTSNPN, CDR2 SVGIG (reference sequence). There are 15 residues in the CDR3. Trimming took 0 bases from V and 5 from J, leaving 16 bases between them. The CDR3 coding sequence is TGTGCCTGGAGTGTACGGTCCGGCAGGGCTTATGGCTACACCTTC. Amino acid sequence: CAWSVRSGRAYGYTF.

V usage is TRBV28 and J usage is TRBJ1-2; TRBD1 matches at 8 bases. V shed 5 bases, J shed 6 bases, and the junction held 5 bases outside the gene matches. CDR1 and CDR2 (germline): MDHEN, SYDVKM. This CDR3 comprises 13 residues. CDR3 amino acids: CASSPGGGDGYTF. The CDR3 nucleotides read TGTGCCAGCAGTCCAGGGGGCGGGGATGGCTACACCTTC.

The V call is TRBV9, the J call TRBJ1-6; 9 nucleotides align to TRBD1. The trim removed 3 bases at V and 9 bases at J, leaving 7 bases unmatched. Per germline, CDR1 SGDLS and CDR2 YYNGEE. The CDR3 contains 15 residues. The CDR3 sequence: CASSARGTGSSPLHF. The DNA for the CDR3 is TGTGCCAGCAGCGCGAGGGGGACAGGGTCTTCACCCCTCCACTTT.

The chain carries TRBV7-9 and TRBJ2-5, with TRBD2 identical over 7 bases. Germline trimming cut 5 bases from V and 2 bases from J; bases unmatched to any gene: 2. CDR3 size: 13 residues. Germline V gene lookup returns CDR1 SEHNR and CDR2 FQNEAQ (reference sequence). For the CDR3, the DNA is TGTGCCAGCAGCCCGGGACTACAAGAGACCCAGTACTTC. Translation gives CASSPGLQETQYF. The variable domain in full, with the rest retrieved from reference TRBV7-9 and TRBJ2-5, is DTGVSQNPRHKITKRGQNVTFRCDPISEHNRLYWYRQTLGQGPEFLTYFQNEAQLEKSRLLSDRFSAERPKGSFSTLEIQRTEQGDSAMYLCASSPGLQETQYFGPGTRLLVL.

The genes are TRBV3-1 (or the pseudogene TRBV3-2) and TRBJ2-5, with 7 nucleotides matching TRBD2. The CDR3 length is 15 residues. The germline V gene has CDR1 LGHDT and CDR2 YNNKEL (reference sequence). V was clipped by 8 bases and J by 5 bases; unmatched bases: 14. In DNA, the CDR3 is TGTGCCAGCTGTCAGGGACTAACCGGACATGAGACCCAGTACTTC. It codes for CASCQGLTGHETQYF.

This clone was seen a single time. The chain links TRBV2 to TRBJ2-1; TRBD1 aligns across 9 bases. Germline V gene lookup returns CDR1 SNHLY and CDR2 FYNNEI. There are 14 residues in the CDR3. V shed 8 bases, J shed 7 bases, and the junction held 9 bases outside the gene matches. The DNA of the CDR3 is TGTGCCAGCTTAGAGACAGGGGGTAATAATGAGCAGTTCTTC. Protein sequence: CASLETGGNNEQFF.

The chain uses TRBV7-9 and TRBJ1-1, with a possible D match to TRBD1 (5 bases). The CDR3 runs to 11 residues. V was trimmed by 5 bases and J by 6 bases, leaving 7 bases between them. Looked up from germline, CDR1 is SEHNR and CDR2 is FQNEAQ (reference sequence). CDR3 residues: CASSRGSEAFF. CDR3 sequence (DNA): TGTGCCAGCAGCCGGGGGTCTGAAGCTTTCTTT.

The chain has TRBV18 and TRBJ1-1; D possibly corresponds to TRBD1 (6 bases). The V gene's germline CDR1 is KGHSH and CDR2 LQKENI. Trimming removed 5 bases from V and 4 bases from J, with 11 bases in between. This CDR3 is 13 amino acids long. For the CDR3, the DNA is TGTGCCAGCTCAACCCAGGGGATCACTGAAGCTTTCTTT. This encodes CASSTQGITEAFF.

J is TRBJ1-5 and V is TRBV19, with D perhaps matching TRBD1 (5 bases). The V gene's germline CDR1 is LNHDA and CDR2 SQIVND (reference sequence). The CDR3 is 17 residues long. V was pared by 5 bases and J by 2 bases, with 19 bases between. The CDR3 is CASSPSGLLSGNQPQHF. The CDR3 DNA is TGTGCCAGTAGTCCTTCGGGACTCCTTAGCGGCAATCAGCCCCAGCATTTT. The full variable domain, completed using reference TRBV19 and TRBJ1-5, is DGGITQSPKYLFRKEGQNVTLSCEQNLNHDAMYWYRQDPGQGLRLIYYSQIVNDFQKGDIAEGYSVSREKKESFPLTVTSAQKNPTAFYLCASSPSGLLSGNQPQHFGDGTRLSIL.

V gene TRBV3-1 (or the pseudogene TRBV3-2) combines with J gene TRBJ1-2, with TRBD1 matching over 8 bases. V trimming: 5 bases; J trimming: 7 bases; junction bases outside the gene matches: 6. The CDR3 is made up of 13 amino acids. In germline, CDR1 is LGHDT, CDR2 YNNKEL (reference sequence). The chain's CDR3 is CASSWTGQGGYTF. DNA for the CDR3: TGTGCCAGCAGCTGGACAGGGCAGGGTGGCTACACCTTC.